This TCR beta chain was observed in a study of tumor-infiltrating lymphocytes in primary liver carcinoma. About the research overall: Every patient in the cohort had a primary liver carcinoma. That carcinoma was treated by surgical resection.

Germline DNA was extracted alongside blood RNA, which was obtained from unsorted whole blood. With chronic HBV infection, the patients were also treatment-naive. A constant-region primer primed TCR beta cDNA synthesis from about 530 ng of total RNA. Amplification in three nested multiplex PCR rounds with slightly modified ARM-PCR gave rise to TCR beta libraries. With TRBV1-TRBV30 forward primers and a C-beta reverse primer, the first two PCR rounds were run for 10 cycles each. TCRdb fed the multiplex PCR reads into MiXCR, producing one record per CDR3 protein. Of about 310,000 distinct CDR3 sequences in the sample, roughly 60% are singletons; the top ten hold approximately 9%. With respect to this clonotype: This may be a read error, as it is one base from a much larger clone.

This CDR3 contains 12 residues. Per the germline V gene, CDR1 is SQVTM and CDR2 is ANQGSEA. The TCR originated in a man aged 35-49 years with primary liver carcinoma and hepatitis B virus infection. This chain connects TRBV29-1 to TRBJ2-6; no clear D. The sequenced material came from peripheral blood. The CDR3 here is CNVPNGANVLTF. In DNA, the CDR3 is TGCAACGTCCCAAACGGGGCCAACGTCCTGACTTTC.